Given below is one T cell receptor beta chain in context. How the authors handled the data: Counts of nucleated cells, estimated from reference gene primer amplification, were obtained. Profiled with immunoSEQ multiplex PCR; TCRdb holds only in-frame clones, not every one. The DNA was the basis for D and trimming; V, J and clone size are from that table. This table holds some 87,000 clones, about 78% found once. The data are from a study of blood T cell repertoires in COVID-19. CDR1 is SGHNT and CDR2 is YENEEA in the germline V gene. The CDR3 has 13 amino acids. V lost 2 bases and J 8 bases, leaving 10 bases between the germline ends.

Sample: peripheral blood. The source is a man aged 50 or older who had recovered from COVID-19. The rearrangement links TRBV11-3 to TRBJ1-5; possibly TRBD1 for D (6 bases). The CDR3: CASSLSWDKPQHF. In DNA, the CDR3 is TGTGCCAGCAGCTTAAGTTGGGACAAGCCCCAGCATTTT.